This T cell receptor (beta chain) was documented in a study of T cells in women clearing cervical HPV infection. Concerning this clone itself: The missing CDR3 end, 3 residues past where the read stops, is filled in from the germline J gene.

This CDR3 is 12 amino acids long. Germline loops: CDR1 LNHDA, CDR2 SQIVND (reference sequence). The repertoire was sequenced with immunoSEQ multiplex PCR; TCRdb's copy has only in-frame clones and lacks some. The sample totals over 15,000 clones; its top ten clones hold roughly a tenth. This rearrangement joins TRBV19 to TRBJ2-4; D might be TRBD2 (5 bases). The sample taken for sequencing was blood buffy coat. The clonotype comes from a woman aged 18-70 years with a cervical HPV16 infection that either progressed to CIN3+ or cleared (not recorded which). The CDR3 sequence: CASSPGMNGQYF. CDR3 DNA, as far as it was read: TGTGCCAGTAGCCCGGGGATGAATGGT.